The 27 T cell receptor beta chains listed next were all sequenced from one sample in a study of T-cell reconstitution after alpha-beta-depleted transplantation in children. Unique molecular identifiers were built into the TCRbeta library. TCRdb itself ran the PCR reads through MiXCR, one entry per CDR3 protein. The table includes some 490,000 distinct CDR3 sequences, under 15% detected once. Material: PBMCs from the stem cell graft donor, obtained from the stem cell graft. The source is a human donor who donated a stem cell graft to a child with combined immunodeficiency.

Many counts were recorded for this clonotype. The chain uses TRBV7-8 and TRBJ2-5; D possibly corresponds to TRBD2 (6 bases). V shed 10 bases and J shed 2 bases, with 20 bases lying between them. The CDR3 runs 15 residues. CDR1 is SGHVS, CDR2 FQNEAQ, per germline. The CDR3 region is CATRDRWEKQETQYF. CDR3 sequence (DNA): TGTGCCACGCGGGATAGGTGGGAAAAACAAGAGACCCAGTACTTC.

The chain combines TRBV29-1 with TRBJ2-7; D perhaps matches TRBD2 (6 bases). This CDR3 is 14 amino acids long. CDR1 SQVTM and CDR2 ANQGSEA come from the germline V gene. Trimming took off 7 bases at V and 0 bases at J, with 16 bases between the two ends. The CDR3 region is CSATPGALSYEQYF. CDR3 in DNA: TGCAGCGCCACCCCGGGAGCCCTCTCCTACGAGCAGTACTTC.

This clonotype was counted a few times. J is TRBJ2-4 and V is TRBV2; D possibly corresponds to TRBD2 (5 bases). CDR3 length: 17 residues. CDR1 is SNHLY and CDR2 is FYNNEI in the germline V gene. The germline V and J ends were trimmed by 3 bases and 2 bases, with 17 bases remaining between them. CDR3 loop: CASSDFERGYTKNIQYF. DNA for the CDR3: TGTGCCAGCAGTGATTTCGAGAGAGGGTATACCAAAAACATTCAGTACTTC. Full variable domain (outside the CDR3, taken from reference TRBV2 and TRBJ2-4): EPEVTQTPSHQVTQMGQEVILRCVPISNHLYFYWYRQILGQKVEFLVSFYNNEISEKSEIFDDQFSVERPDGSNFTLKIRSTKLEDSAMYFCASSDFERGYTKNIQYFGAGTRLSVL.

This clonotype has ten or more counts. CDR3 nucleotide sequence: TGTGCCAGCAGTTACTCGACAACTAGCGGGGACCTGGAGACCCAGTACTTC. As protein: CASSYSTTSGDLETQYF. This sequence joins TRBV6-5 and TRBJ2-5, with 10 bases aligning to TRBD2. The germline V gene encodes CDR1 MNHEY and CDR2 SVGAGI. There are 17 residues in the CDR3. V was clipped by 0 bases and J by 5 bases; unmatched bases: 9.

V and J are TRBV11-3 and TRBJ2-7, with TRBD1 matching 8 bases. The CDR3 has 13 amino acids. CDR1 is SGHNT, CDR2 YENEEA, per germline. With V trimmed by 8 bases and J by 3 bases, 6 bases remained unmatched. In nucleotides, the CDR3 is TGTGCCAGCGGTCGGGACAGGCTCTACGAGCAGTACTTC. Encoded protein: CASGRDRLYEQYF.

This clonotype occurred a few times. The rearrangement joins TRBV15 to TRBJ2-1; the D gene is possibly TRBD1 (6 bases). This CDR3 is 15 amino acids long. Trimming cost V 5 bases and J 0 bases, with 11 bases left between them. CDR1 and CDR2 from the germline V gene are LNHNV and YYDKDF (reference sequence). DNA of the CDR3: TGTGCCACCAGCGCAGGGGAAAGCTCCTACAATGAGCAGTTCTTC. Residues: CATSAGESSYNEQFF.

This clonotype appeared a few times. The rearrangement joins TRBV5-1 to TRBJ1-1; D not resolved. The V end lost 4 bases, the J end lost 1 base, and 14 bases lay between the germline ends. The germline gives CDR1 SGHRS, CDR2 YFSETQ. The CDR3 runs to 15 residues. The CDR3: CASSTYEQPNTEAFF. Here the CDR3 DNA reads TGCGCCAGCAGCACGTATGAACAGCCGAACACTGAAGCTTTCTTT.

This clonotype has just a few counts. This chain links TRBV7-2 with TRBJ2-7; 8 nucleotides agree with TRBD1. CDR3 length equals 14 residues. Looked up from germline, CDR1 is SGHTA and CDR2 is FQGNSA. Trimming cost V 2 bases and J 7 bases; bases outside gene matches: 7. CDR3 sequence: CASSLFPRTGEQYF. As DNA, the CDR3 is TGTGCCAGCAGCTTATTCCCTAGGACAGGGGAGCAGTACTTC. The full variable domain, with the rest looked up from reference TRBV7-2 and TRBJ2-7, is GAGVSQSPSNKVTEKGKDVELRCDPISGHTALYWYRQSLGQGLEFLIYFQGNSAPDKSGLPSDRFSAERTGGSVSTLTIQRTQQEDSAVYLCASSLFPRTGEQYFGPGTRLTVT.

This clonotype occurred many times. The chain couples TRBV2 to TRBJ2-7; TRBD2 aligns across 12 bases. V shed 3 bases and J 3 bases; nucleotides not matched to a gene: 3. CDR3 length: 15 residues. The germline V gene has CDR1 SNHLY and CDR2 FYNNEI. The CDR3 is CASSETSGRYYEQYF. DNA of the CDR3: TGTGCCAGCAGTGAGACTAGCGGGAGATACTACGAGCAGTACTTC.

This clonotype appeared a few times. This chain connects TRBV6-2 or TRBV6-3 to TRBJ2-7, with 9 bases identical to TRBD2. Unmatched junction bases numbered 11, after V lost 1 base and J lost 4 bases. This CDR3 has 17 residues. Germline lookup yields CDR1 MNHEY and CDR2 SVGEGT. CDR3 DNA sequence: TGTGCCAGCAGTTACTGGCTAGCGGGACCGGGACCTTACGAGCAGTACTTC. Translation gives CASSYWLAGPGPYEQYF.

There are many counts of this clonotype. The gene calls are TRBV20-1 and TRBJ2-1; 8 nucleotides match TRBD2. The CDR3 spans 16 residues. Per the germline V gene, CDR1 is DFQATT and CDR2 is SNEGSKA (reference sequence). V shed 3 bases and J 2 bases; nucleotides not matched to a gene: 9. CDR3 loop: CSASILSGDPYNEQFF. The CDR3 region has the DNA TGCAGTGCTAGTATTCTTAGCGGGGACCCCTACAATGAGCAGTTCTTC.

This chain connects TRBV7-2 to TRBJ2-4, with D uncertain. Trimming pared 0 bases from V and 0 bases from J, leaving 3 bases between. The CDR3 is 14 amino acids. CDR1 is SGHTA and CDR2 is FQGNSA in the germline V gene. CDR3 DNA sequence: TGTGCCAGCAGCTTAGCGGCAGCCAAAAACATTCAGTACTTC. Translated: CASSLAAAKNIQYF.

This clonotype was seen more than once but under ten times. This sequence joins TRBV4-3 and TRBJ1-5; D remains ambiguous. The CDR3 runs 16 residues. From germline, CDR1 is LGHNA and CDR2 YSLEER. Trimming pared 0 bases from V and 12 bases from J, leaving 21 bases between. CDR3 loop: CASSQDLDGRSFHQHF. The CDR3 bases are TGCGCCAGCAGCCAAGATCTAGACGGCAGATCCTTTCACCAGCATTTT.

This clonotype was seen at least ten times. The chain combines TRBV6-2 or TRBV6-3 with TRBJ2-7; TRBD2 agrees at 9 bases. CDR1 and CDR2 from the germline V gene are MNHEY and SVGEGT. After removal of 1 base from V and 1 base from J, the junction contained 2 bases not matched to a gene. This CDR3 spans 15 amino acids. CDR3 in DNA: TGTGCCAGCAGTTACTTTAGCGGGAGTTCCTACGAGCAGTACTTC. This codes for CASSYFSGSSYEQYF.

This clonotype showed up many times. The gene calls are TRBV12-3 or TRBV12-4 and TRBJ2-1, with TRBD2 identical over 9 bases. The CDR3 is 16 amino acids. Trimming at V came to 1 base and at J to 1 base, leaving 2 bases not matched to a gene. CDR3 nucleotide sequence: TGTGCCAGCAGTTTAGTTAGCGGGGGATCCTACAATGAGCAGTTCTTC. It translates to CASSLVSGGSYNEQFF.

The rearrangement uses TRBV6-2 or TRBV6-3 and TRBJ2-1; unclear D gene. There are 17 residues in the CDR3. CDR1 and CDR2 from the germline V gene are MNHEY and SVGEGT. Trimming removed 2 bases from V and 8 bases from J, with 22 bases in between. The CDR3, as DNA: TGTGCCAGCAGTTACCCTACCCTCCGCCCCATGGGCGATGAGCAGTTCTTC. This sequence encodes CASSYPTLRPMGDEQFF.

The V and J genes are TRBV13 and TRBJ2-2, with D possibly matching TRBD2 (6 bases). This CDR3 is built from 15 residues. The germline CDR1 and CDR2 sequences are PRHDT and FYEKMQ (reference sequence). Trimming stripped 1 base from V and 7 bases from J, with 13 bases between. The DNA of the CDR3 is TGTGCCAGCAGCTTAGCTCGGGAGTTGGGCGGGGAGCTGTTTTTT. Translating gives CASSLARELGGELFF.

This clonotype was seen at least ten times. J is TRBJ2-2 and V is TRBV5-1; unclear D gene. Trimming left V 0 bases short and J 2 bases short, with 8 bases between. The CDR3 runs 15 residues. Germline CDR1 SGHRS, CDR2 YFSETQ. CDR3 sequence (DNA): TGCGCCAGCAGCTTGGAGGTTATCAACACCGGGGAGCTGTTTTTT. The encoded protein is CASSLEVINTGELFF.

The CDR3 coding sequence is TGCAGTGCTAGTCCCCCGCTAGCGGGATCTGACGAGCAGTACTTC. This translates into CSASPPLAGSDEQYF. V and J are TRBV20-1 and TRBJ2-7, with 9 bases matching TRBD2. J gave up 5 bases and V 3 bases, and 11 bases lay outside the gene matches. The CDR3 totals 15 residues. CDR1 DFQATT and CDR2 SNEGSKA come from the germline V gene (reference sequence).

This clonotype appeared many times. This chain connects TRBV5-6 to TRBJ2-4; the match to TRBD1 covers 10 bases. CDR3 length: 13 residues. CDR1 SGHDT and CDR2 YYEEEE come from the germline V gene. J gave up 7 bases and V 6 bases, and 4 bases lay outside the gene matches. CDR3 amino acids: CASTTGGGNIQYF. In DNA, the CDR3 is TGTGCCAGCACGACAGGGGGCGGTAACATTCAGTACTTC.

This clonotype came up a few times. The chain couples TRBV5-5 to TRBJ1-1; 7 bases are a match to TRBD1. This CDR3 has 14 amino acids. V was clipped by 2 bases and J by 7 bases; unmatched bases: 8. The germline gives CDR1 SGHKS, CDR2 YYEKEE (reference sequence). CDR3 in amino acids: CASSFYRGAIEAFF. CDR3 in DNA: TGTGCCAGCAGCTTCTACAGGGGCGCAATTGAAGCTTTCTTT.

In this sample, this clonotype turned up many times. The CDR3 here is CSVGRAGAYYGYTF. DNA of the CDR3: TGCAGCGTTGGGAGGGCCGGGGCGTACTATGGCTACACCTTC. V usage is TRBV29-1 and J usage is TRBJ1-2; D is possibly TRBD1 (5 bases). V lost 4 bases to trimming and J lost 3 bases, with 15 bases between them. CDR3 size: 14 residues. The germline V gene has CDR1 SQVTM and CDR2 ANQGSEA. The variable domain in full, completed from reference TRBV29-1 and TRBJ1-2, reads SAVISQKPSRDICQRGTSLTIQCQVDSQVTMMFWYRQQPGQSLTLIATANQGSEATYESGFVIDKFPISRPNLTFSTLTVSNMSPEDSSIYLCSVGRAGAYYGYTFGSGTRLTVV.

The chain carries TRBV4-3 and TRBJ2-3, with TRBD1 matching over 8 bases. After removal of 10 bases from V and 7 bases from J, the junction contained 10 bases not matched to a gene. The CDR3 has 13 residues. Germline V gene sequence: CDR1 LGHNA, CDR2 YSLEER. CDR3 bases: TGCGCCACCTCGGACAGGGACCAGAATACGCAGTATTTT. Amino acid sequence: CATSDRDQNTQYF.

J is TRBJ2-7 and V is TRBV3-1; 11 positions agree with TRBD2. The CDR3 is 15 residues long. The V gene's germline CDR1 is LGHDT and CDR2 YNNKEL (reference sequence). The junction had 4 bases not matched to a gene; V was cut back by 3 bases and J by 3 bases. CDR3 sequence: CASSQGLAESYEQYF. In DNA, the CDR3 is TGTGCCAGCAGCCAGGGACTAGCGGAGAGCTACGAGCAGTACTTC.

A few counts support this clonotype. The chain combines TRBV6-5 with TRBJ2-1, with D possibly matching TRBD1 (7 bases). V lost 6 bases to trimming and J lost 10 bases, with 22 bases between them. Germline V gene sequence: CDR1 MNHEY, CDR2 SVGAGI. This CDR3 region has 15 residues. This CDR3 is CASSPGTVPGGEQFF. CDR3 nucleotide sequence: TGTGCCAGCAGCCCCGGGACAGTCCCCGGGGGAGAGCAGTTCTTC.

The rearrangement links TRBV5-1 to TRBJ2-2; D unclear. CDR3 length: 16 amino acids. Germline loops: CDR1 SGHRS, CDR2 YFSETQ. V was pared by 0 bases and J by 2 bases, with 11 bases between. CDR3 coding DNA: TGCGCCAGCAGCTTGGGACTGGGGTCTAACACCGGGGAGCTGTTTTTT. Amino acids: CASSLGLGSNTGELFF. Together with reference TRBV5-1 and TRBJ2-2, the CDR3 gives the full variable domain: KAGVTQTPRYLIKTRGQQVTLSCSPISGHRSVSWYQQTPGQGLQFLFEYFSETQRNKGNFPGRFSGRQFSNSRSEMNVSTLELGDSALYLCASSLGLGSNTGELFFGEGSRLTVL.

The sample holds many counts of this clonotype. J is TRBJ2-7 and V is TRBV28, with 7 bases fitting TRBD1. This CDR3 has 14 amino acids. V shed 5 bases and J 4 bases; nucleotides not matched to a gene: 8. CDR1 and CDR2 (germline): MDHEN, SYDVKM. This chain's CDR3 is CASSIPGTEYEQYF. The DNA of the CDR3 is TGTGCCAGCAGTATTCCCGGGACAGAGTACGAGCAGTACTTC.